This TCR beta chain was obtained from a study of blood T cell repertoires in COVID-19. Authors' data handling: Amplification with reference gene primers provided the estimates of nucleated cell counts. Only in-frame clones appear in the TCRdb table, and some are missing; sequencing was by immunoSEQ multiplex PCR. V and J calls and clone size follow that table, whereas D and trimming were derived from the DNA. The sample contains a few hundred thousand clones, roughly 89% of which appear only once. In germline, CDR1 is MNHNY, CDR2 SVGAGI (reference sequence). This CDR3 region has 13 residues. The ends lost 7 bases at V and 4 bases at J; junction bases unmatched: 5.

This receptor was taken from a young man with acute or convalescent COVID-19. Material: peripheral blood. This chain connects TRBV6-6 to TRBJ2-3; 7 bases are a match to TRBD2. The CDR3 loop is CASKLGGSDTQYF. CDR3 nucleotides: TGTGCCAGCAAGCTGGGGGGGTCAGATACGCAGTATTTT.